Listed below are T cell receptor beta chains from one sample, sequenced in a study of blood T cell repertoires in COVID-19. Some clones are missing from TCRdb's copy, which holds only in-frame ones; the method was immunoSEQ multiplex PCR. The sample records just over 350,000 clones, about 86% being singletons. Input material: peripheral blood. The receptors come from a woman in her fifties or sixties with COVID-19, enrolled during active disease. Each CDR3 is given with its conserved first and last residue.

v_gene,j_gene,CDR3aa
TRBV9,TRBJ1-2,CASSAGQRFYGYTF
TRBV9,TRBJ2-2,CASSGGYTGELFF
TRBV9,TRBJ1-6,CASSYGLQGDSPLHF
TRBV7-2,TRBJ2-3,CASSLAAGGRTDTQYF
TRBV2,TRBJ1-6,CASRETGSPLHF
TRBV4-3,TRBJ1-2,CASSQKGERGYTF
TRBV5-6,TRBJ1-5,CASSLGAQHHSNQPQHF
TRBV6-5,TRBJ2-3,CASSFLRGTDTQYF
TRBV5-1,TRBJ2-5,CASSKSSGDQETQYF
TRBV5-1,TRBJ1-4,CASSPQGGEKLFF
TRBV2,TRBJ1-2,CASSVVPGQHYGYTF
TRBV4-1,TRBJ2-7,CASSLEDRAYEQYF
TRBV21-1,TRBJ2-7,CASKKPQFTPYEQYF
TRBV12-3/TRBV12-4,TRBJ1-5,CASSLYSNQPQHF